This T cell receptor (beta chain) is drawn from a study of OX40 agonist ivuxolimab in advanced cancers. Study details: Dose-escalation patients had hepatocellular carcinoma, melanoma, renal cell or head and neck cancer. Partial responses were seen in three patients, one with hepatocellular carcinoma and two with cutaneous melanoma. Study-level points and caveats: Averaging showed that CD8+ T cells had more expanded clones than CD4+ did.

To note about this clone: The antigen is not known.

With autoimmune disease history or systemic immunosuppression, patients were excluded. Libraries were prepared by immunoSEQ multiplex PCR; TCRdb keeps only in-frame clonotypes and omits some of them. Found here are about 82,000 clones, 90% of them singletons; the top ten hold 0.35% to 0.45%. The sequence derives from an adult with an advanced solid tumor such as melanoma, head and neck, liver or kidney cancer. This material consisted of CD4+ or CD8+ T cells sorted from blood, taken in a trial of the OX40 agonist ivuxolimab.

This CDR3 reads CSVGQGSDTEAFF. The CDR3 nucleotides read TGCAGCGTGGGACAGGGGTCGGACACTGAAGCTTTCTTT. The V and J genes are TRBV29-1 and TRBJ1-1; 10 bases agree with TRBD1. The CDR3 has 13 residues. Germline CDR1 and CDR2: SQVTM and ANQGSEA. The V segment lost 6 bases and the J segment 3 bases; nucleotides outside the gene matches: 4.